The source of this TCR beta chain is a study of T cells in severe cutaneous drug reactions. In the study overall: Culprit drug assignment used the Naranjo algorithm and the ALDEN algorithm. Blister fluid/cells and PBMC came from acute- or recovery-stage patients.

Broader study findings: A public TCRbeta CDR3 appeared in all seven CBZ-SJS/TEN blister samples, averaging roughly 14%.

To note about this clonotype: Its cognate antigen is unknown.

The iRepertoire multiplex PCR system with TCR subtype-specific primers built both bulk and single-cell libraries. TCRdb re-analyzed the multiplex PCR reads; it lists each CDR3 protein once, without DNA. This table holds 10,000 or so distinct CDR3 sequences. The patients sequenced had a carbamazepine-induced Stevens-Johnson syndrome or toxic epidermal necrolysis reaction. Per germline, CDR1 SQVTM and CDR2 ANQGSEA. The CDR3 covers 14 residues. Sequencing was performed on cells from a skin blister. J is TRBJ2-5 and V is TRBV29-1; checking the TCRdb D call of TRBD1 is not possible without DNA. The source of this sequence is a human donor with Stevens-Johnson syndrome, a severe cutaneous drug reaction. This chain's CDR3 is CSVEDRTGRETQYF. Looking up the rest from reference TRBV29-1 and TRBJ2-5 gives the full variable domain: SAVISQKPSRDICQRGTSLTIQCQVDSQVTMMFWYRQQPGQSLTLIATANQGSEATYESGFVIDKFPISRPNLTFSTLTVSNMSPEDSSIYLCSVEDRTGRETQYFGPGTRLLVL.